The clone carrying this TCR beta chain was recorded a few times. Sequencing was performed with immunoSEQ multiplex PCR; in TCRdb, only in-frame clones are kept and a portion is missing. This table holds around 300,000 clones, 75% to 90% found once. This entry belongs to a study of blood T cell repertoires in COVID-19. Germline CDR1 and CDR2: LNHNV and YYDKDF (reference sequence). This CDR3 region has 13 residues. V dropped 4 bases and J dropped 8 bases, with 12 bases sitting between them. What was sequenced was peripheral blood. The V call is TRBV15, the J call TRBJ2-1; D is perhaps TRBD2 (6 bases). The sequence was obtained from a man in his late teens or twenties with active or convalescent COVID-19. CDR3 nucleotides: TGTGCCACCAGCACTGGCGGGACCGATGAGCAGTTCTTC. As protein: CATSTGGTDEQFF.